The 2 T cell receptor beta chains reported below all come from one sample, sequenced in a study of cytomegalovirus exposure and HLA in healthy donors. Method: immunoSEQ multiplex PCR; TCRdb's copy keeps in-frame clones and lacks some. The sample has under 200,000 clones; about 86% are singletons. Sequenced: PBMCs. The receptors stem from a woman between 18 and 30 years old in good health and CMV-seronegative.

This clone was observed a handful of times. This sequence joins TRBV19 and TRBJ1-3; D is possibly TRBD1 (5 bases). Per the germline V gene, CDR1 is LNHDA and CDR2 is SQIVND (reference sequence). Trimming took 5 bases from V and 1 from J, leaving 12 bases between them. The CDR3 has 15 residues. CDR3 bases: TGTGCCAGTAGTGGTGGGACTGCTTCTGGAAACACCATATATTTT. It specifies CASSGGTASGNTIYF.

The rearrangement joins TRBV25-1 to TRBJ1-5; D possibly corresponds to TRBD1 (5 bases). Germline V gives CDR1 MGHDK, CDR2 SYGVNS. Trimming left V 3 bases short and J 4 bases short, with 10 bases between. The CDR3 has 14 amino acids. DNA for the CDR3: TGTGCCAGCAGTGACCAGGGAACGAATCAGCCCCAGCATTTT. Translating it yields CASSDQGTNQPQHF.